This paragraph covers one TCR beta chain sequence. The entry originates in a study of T cells in Graves' hyperthyroidism and ophthalmopathy. Deletions cut 2 bases from V and 3 bases from J, with 8 bases between. This CDR3 region has 13 residues. Germline lookup yields CDR1 ENHRY and CDR2 SYGVKD. Together with thyroid ultrasound, orbital computed tomography, serum thyroxine and TRAb, clinical symptoms were used for diagnoses. TCR beta CDR3 regions were amplified from RNA transcripts. The HTBI primer set served for first-round RT-PCR of the TCR CDR3. TCRdb recomputed calls from the multiplex PCR reads with MiXCR, one row per CDR3 protein. The sample holds 530,000 or so distinct CDR3 sequences; roughly 50% are singletons and the top ten take around 8%.

The receptor was isolated from a woman aged 18-30 years with Graves' hyperthyroidism. Input material: peripheral blood or thyroid tissue (not recorded which). The genes are TRBV10-3 and TRBJ2-7; maybe TRBD2 (6 bases). The chain's CDR3 is CAISEHGSYEQYF. CDR3 bases: TGTGCCATCAGTGAGCACGGGAGCTACGAGCAGTACTTC.